This T cell receptor (beta chain) is from a study of cytomegalovirus exposure and HLA in healthy donors. Overall study findings and caveats: TCR beta chain V- and J-gene trimming was linked, in a later analysis, to a missense variant in DCLRE1C. An analysis done earlier found most TCR beta V segments productive about 90% or about 30% of the time.

Of note for this clone: Antigen specificity is unknown.

The V gene lost 5 bases and the J gene lost 2 bases, with 18 bases spanning the gap. The CDR3 is 16 amino acids. The germline V gene has CDR1 SGHVS and CDR2 FQNEAQ. PCR was performed using 60 Vbeta and 13 Jbeta primers. Using immunoSEQ multiplex PCR, the repertoire was profiled, and TCRdb retains in-frame clones only, with some absent. The sample comprises over 90,000 clones, around 65% of which are singletons, and around 3.5% rests with the top ten. This TCR came from a woman aged 50 to 60 in good health and CMV-seronegative. The rearrangement joins TRBV7-8 to TRBJ1-1, with D tentatively TRBD1 (6 bases). The material sequenced was PBMCs. The CDR3, as DNA: TGTGCCAGCAGCCCGAGGGGGGGATTGTATAACACTGAAGCTTTCTTT. Translation: CASSPRGGLYNTEAFF.